The rows below give T cell receptor beta chains drawn from one sample of a study of CXCR3-negative and CXCR3-positive naive CD8 T cells. Reanalyzing the 5' RACE reads, TCRdb keeps one entry per CDR3 protein, without DNA. This sample's clone table lists 65,000 to 95,000 distinct CDR3 sequences. The specimen sequenced was naive CXCR3- CD8+ T cells from blood. All receptors come from a human donor in good health. Some clones in this sample may be carry-over from other donors' samples. Each CDR3 is given with its conserved first and last residue.

J | V | CDR3
TRBJ2-7 | TRBV2 | CASRLRGPTYEQYF
TRBJ2-3 | TRBV5-1 | CASSLESALTATDTQYF
TRBJ2-1 | TRBV28 | CASSLGFSLYNEQFF
TRBJ1-2 | TRBV20-1 | CSARDPGGVNYGYTF
TRBJ2-7 | TRBV7-6 | CASSSQPGRGRDEQYF
TRBJ2-5 | TRBV29-1 | CSVDGLAGDFQETQYF
TRBJ2-7 | TRBV15 | CATSRDNAGDMNEQYF
TRBJ2-7 | TRBV28 | CASSFPYRGQDYEQYF
TRBJ2-7 | TRBV7-3 | CASSIKRAYEQYF
TRBJ2-1 | TRBV29-1 | CSVPLAFSYNEQFF
TRBJ2-7 | TRBV6-5 | CASSVDVTYEQYF
TRBJ2-7 | TRBV10-3 | CAIREGTGYEQYF
TRBJ2-1 | TRBV28 | CASSFPTTRIFSYNEQFF
TRBJ2-3 | TRBV2 | CASSGPFSTDTQYF
TRBJ1-1 | TRBV29-1 | CSGITNTEAFF
TRBJ2-4 | TRBV4-1 | CASSPRREANIQYF
TRBJ2-2 | TRBV11-2 | CASSPLDRGTGELFF
TRBJ1-1 | TRBV7-8 | CASSLGGGLLNTEAFF
TRBJ1-2 | TRBV29-1 | CSVEDSSPVVGYTF
TRBJ2-7 | TRBV7-9 | CASRTSGRALGEQYF
TRBJ2-3 | TRBV20-1 | CSAILGQGFTDTQYF
TRBJ2-2 | TRBV28 | CASSGRINPGELFF
TRBJ1-5 | TRBV29-1 | CSVEEGSSNQPQHF
TRBJ1-2 | TRBV9 | CASSSTTSDYGYTF
TRBJ2-7 | TRBV5-1 | CASSLAVRTSFYEQYF
TRBJ2-2 | TRBV6-4 | CASSDATGNTGELFF
TRBJ2-1 | TRBV10-3 | CAISELTLPHNEQFF
TRBJ2-7 | TRBV20-1 | CSAQGLPSYEQYF
TRBJ2-7 | TRBV6-6 | CASSYSDFADGSYEQYF
TRBJ1-6 | TRBV7-9 | CASSLDSNSPLHF
TRBJ2-5 | TRBV4-3 | CASSQVLQRGPGETQYF
TRBJ2-5 | TRBV29-1 | CSVESGRGPTQYF
TRBJ2-2 | TRBV7-3 | CASSSGLAGGELFF
TRBJ2-1 | TRBV4-2 | CASSQDLGLGYSAGDEQFF
TRBJ2-1 | TRBV5-1 | CASSQKPQGDKFF
TRBJ2-2 | TRBV11-3 | CASSSHPMTGVDTGELFF
TRBJ1-5 | TRBV6-2/TRBV6-3 | CASSYDRTGSSNQPQHF
TRBJ1-5 | TRBV7-8 | CASSLERSGYGQPQHF
TRBJ1-1 | TRBV19 | CASSILAGQGMNTEAFF
TRBJ2-5 | TRBV25-1 | CASSDRGIEETQYF
TRBJ2-5 | TRBV5-1 | CASSTDIQETQYF
TRBJ1-1 | TRBV6-4 | CASSDTGGGEAFF
TRBJ2-7 | TRBV6-5 | CASSYSGPRAPDYEQYF
TRBJ2-1 | TRBV11-1 | CASTSLGGYNEQFF
TRBJ2-6 | TRBV7-6 | CASSFGASSGANVLTF
TRBJ1-1 | TRBV29-1 | CSGLEYGTEAFF
TRBJ2-7 | TRBV6-5 | CASTLGQGGTHEQYF
TRBJ2-1 | TRBV28 | CASSLPSGELYNEQFF